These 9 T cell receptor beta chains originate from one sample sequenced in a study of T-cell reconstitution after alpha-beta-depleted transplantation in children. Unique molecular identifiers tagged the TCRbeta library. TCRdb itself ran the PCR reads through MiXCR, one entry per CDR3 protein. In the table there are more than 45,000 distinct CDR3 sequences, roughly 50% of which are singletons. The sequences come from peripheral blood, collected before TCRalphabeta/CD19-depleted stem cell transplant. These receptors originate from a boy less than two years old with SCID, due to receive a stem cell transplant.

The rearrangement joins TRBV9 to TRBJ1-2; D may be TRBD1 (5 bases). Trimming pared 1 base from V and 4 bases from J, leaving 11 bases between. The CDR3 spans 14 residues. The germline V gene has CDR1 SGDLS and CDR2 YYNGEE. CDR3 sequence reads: CASSVTGGPYGYTF. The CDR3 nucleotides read TGTGCCAGCAGCGTAACAGGAGGGCCCTATGGCTACACCTTC.

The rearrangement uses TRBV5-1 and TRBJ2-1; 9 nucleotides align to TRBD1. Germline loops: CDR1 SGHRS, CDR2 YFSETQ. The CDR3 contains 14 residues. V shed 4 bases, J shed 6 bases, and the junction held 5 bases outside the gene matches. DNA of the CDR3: TGCGCCAGCAGCAACCAACAGGGGGCCAATGAGCAGTTCTTC. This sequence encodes CASSNQQGANEQFF.

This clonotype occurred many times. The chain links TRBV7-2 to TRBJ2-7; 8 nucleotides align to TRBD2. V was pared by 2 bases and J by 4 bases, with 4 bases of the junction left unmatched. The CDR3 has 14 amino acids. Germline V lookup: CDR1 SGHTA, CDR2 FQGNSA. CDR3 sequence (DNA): TGTGCCAGCAGCTTACGGGGGGGCTTTTACGAGCAGTACTTC. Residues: CASSLRGGFYEQYF. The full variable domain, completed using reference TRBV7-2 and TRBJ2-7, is GAGVSQSPSNKVTEKGKDVELRCDPISGHTALYWYRQSLGQGLEFLIYFQGNSAPDKSGLPSDRFSAERTGGSVSTLTIQRTQQEDSAVYLCASSLRGGFYEQYFGPGTRLTVT.

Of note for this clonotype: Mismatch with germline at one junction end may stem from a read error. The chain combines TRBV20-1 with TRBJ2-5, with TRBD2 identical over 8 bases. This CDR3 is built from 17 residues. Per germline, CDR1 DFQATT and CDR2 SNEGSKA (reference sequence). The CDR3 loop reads CCARDWGSGGTQETQYF. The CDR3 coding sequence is TGCTGTGCTAGAGATTGGGGCAGCGGGGGAACCCAAGAGACCCAGTACTTC.

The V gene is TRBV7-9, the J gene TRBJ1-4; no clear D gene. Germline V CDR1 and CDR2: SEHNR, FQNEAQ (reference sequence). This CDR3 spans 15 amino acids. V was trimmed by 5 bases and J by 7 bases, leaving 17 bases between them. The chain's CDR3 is CASSPSYKSAEKLFF. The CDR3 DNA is TGTGCCAGCAGCCCTAGCTATAAATCGGCTGAAAAACTGTTTTTT.

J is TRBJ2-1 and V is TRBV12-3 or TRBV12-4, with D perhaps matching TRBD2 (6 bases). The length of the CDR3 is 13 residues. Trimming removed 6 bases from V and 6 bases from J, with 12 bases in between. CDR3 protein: CASRYGTLNEQFF. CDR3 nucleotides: TGTGCCAGCAGGTACGGGACTCTCAATGAGCAGTTCTTC.

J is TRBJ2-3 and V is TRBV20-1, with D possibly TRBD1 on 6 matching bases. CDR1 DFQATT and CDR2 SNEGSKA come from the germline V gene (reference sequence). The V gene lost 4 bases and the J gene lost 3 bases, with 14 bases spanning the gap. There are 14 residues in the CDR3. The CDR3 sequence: CSANPPTGTDTQYF. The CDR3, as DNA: TGCAGTGCTAATCCCCCTACAGGGACAGATACGCAGTATTTT.

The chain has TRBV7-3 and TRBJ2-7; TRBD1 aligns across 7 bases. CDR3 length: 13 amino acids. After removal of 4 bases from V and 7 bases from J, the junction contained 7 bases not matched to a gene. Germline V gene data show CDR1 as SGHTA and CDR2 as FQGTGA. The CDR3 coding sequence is TGTGCCAGCAGCTATGCAGGGGGTCTTGAGCAGTACTTC. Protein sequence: CASSYAGGLEQYF.

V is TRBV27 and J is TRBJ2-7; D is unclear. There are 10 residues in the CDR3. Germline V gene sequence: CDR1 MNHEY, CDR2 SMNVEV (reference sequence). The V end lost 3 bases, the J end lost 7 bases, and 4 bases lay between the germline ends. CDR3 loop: CASSLREQYF. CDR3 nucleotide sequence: TGTGCCAGCAGTTTGCGGGAGCAGTACTTC.